A selection of T cell receptor beta chains follows, all from one sample in a study of T cells after yellow fever vaccination. TCRdb reanalysed the 5' RACE reads using MiXCR and keeps one entry per CDR3 protein. The data hold fewer than 100,000 distinct CDR3 sequences, with more than 7.5% observed a single time. The sequences come from CD8+ T cells not binding an NS4B(214-222) dextramer, sorted from PBMCs, collected around 15 days after the first yellow fever vaccination. The source of these receptors is a man between 18 and 35 years old who received the YFV17D yellow fever vaccine. Both conserved end residues are part of each CDR3. A D gene is named only where the DNA matches it firmly. Some rows have no size entry. The others give once, few or many, or a class for an expanded clone.

d_gene: TRBD2
abundance: .
j_gene: TRBJ2-7
v_gene: TRBV4-1
CDR3nt: TGCGCCAGCAGCCAAGCTAGCGGGGTCTCCTACGAGCAGTACTTC
CDR3aa: CASSQASGVSYEQYF

d_gene: .
abundance: many
j_gene: TRBJ2-3
v_gene: TRBV4-2
CDR3nt: TGTGCCAGCAGCCAAGATGGTGGCGGGGGCACAGATACGCAGTATTTT
CDR3aa: CASSQDGGGGTDTQYF

d_gene: .
abundance: few
j_gene: TRBJ2-1
v_gene: TRBV5-1
CDR3nt: TGCGCCAGCAGCGCCGACAGGAGCTCCTACAATGAGCAGTTCTTC
CDR3aa: CASSADRSSYNEQFF

d_gene: .
abundance: .
j_gene: TRBJ1-2
v_gene: TRBV6-1
CDR3nt: TGTGCCAGCAGGGAGACAGGACGTCTTGGCTACACCTTC
CDR3aa: CASRETGRLGYTF

d_gene: .
abundance: many
j_gene: TRBJ2-4
v_gene: TRBV10-1
CDR3nt: TGCGCCAGCAGTGAGTCGGAACGAACCAAAAACATTCAGTACTTC
CDR3aa: CASSESERTKNIQYF

d_gene: .
abundance: .
j_gene: TRBJ1-1
v_gene: TRBV5-5
CDR3nt: TGTGCCAGCAGCCCCGATATGGGGACTGAAGCTTTCTTT
CDR3aa: CASSPDMGTEAFF

d_gene: TRBD1
abundance: few
j_gene: TRBJ1-1
v_gene: TRBV7-8
CDR3nt: TGTGCCAGCAGCCTCTCGCGGTCGACAGGGGAGGGCGTCACTGAAGCTTTCTTT
CDR3aa: CASSLSRSTGEGVTEAFF

d_gene: .
abundance: .
j_gene: TRBJ1-1
v_gene: TRBV10-3
CDR3nt: TGTGCCATCAGCATCTCTGGGGGTCCGAACACTGAAGCTTTCTTT
CDR3aa: CAISISGGPNTEAFF

d_gene: TRBD1
abundance: many
j_gene: TRBJ1-4
v_gene: TRBV28
CDR3nt: TGTGCCAGCAGTCTCACAGGGGGTGGGGAAAAACTGTTTTTT
CDR3aa: CASSLTGGGEKLFF

d_gene: .
abundance: few
j_gene: TRBJ1-1
v_gene: TRBV12-3/TRBV12-4
CDR3nt: TGTGCCAGCATTCCCCTGGGGGGGTTGAACACTGAAGCTTTCTTT
CDR3aa: CASIPLGGLNTEAFF

d_gene: .
abundance: few
j_gene: TRBJ1-5
v_gene: TRBV6-5
CDR3nt: TGTGCCAGCAGGGGGGCAGGGTGGAATCAGCCCCAGCATTTT
CDR3aa: CASRGAGWNQPQHF

d_gene: .
abundance: few
j_gene: TRBJ2-3
v_gene: TRBV6-2/TRBV6-3
CDR3nt: TGTGCCAGCAGTTACCCCAGACCTAGCACAGATACGCAGTATTTT
CDR3aa: CASSYPRPSTDTQYF

d_gene: TRBD1
abundance: few
j_gene: TRBJ1-1
v_gene: TRBV27
CDR3nt: TGTGCCAGCAGTTCCGGGACAGGGGTCTCTGAAGCTTTCTTT
CDR3aa: CASSSGTGVSEAFF

d_gene: .
abundance: .
j_gene: TRBJ2-7
v_gene: TRBV12-3/TRBV12-4
CDR3nt: .
CDR3aa: CASSSSGPAKLEYF

d_gene: .
abundance: few
j_gene: TRBJ1-4
v_gene: TRBV6-5
CDR3nt: TGTGCCAGCAGTTACTCAGGTGAAAAACTGTTTTTT
CDR3aa: CASSYSGEKLFF

d_gene: .
abundance: .
j_gene: TRBJ1-5
v_gene: TRBV29-1
CDR3nt: TGCAGCGGCGGACAGCCTAATCAGCCCCAGCATTTT
CDR3aa: CSGGQPNQPQHF

d_gene: TRBD2
abundance: .
j_gene: TRBJ2-2
v_gene: TRBV19
CDR3nt: TGTGCCAGTAAAGAAGCGGGGGGGCGGCACGGGGAGCTGTTTTTT
CDR3aa: CASKEAGGRHGELFF

d_gene: .
abundance: few
j_gene: TRBJ2-6
v_gene: TRBV7-9
CDR3nt: TGTGCCAGCAGCTTAGCGGGACTGACCTCTGGGGCCAACGTCCTGACTTTC
CDR3aa: CASSLAGLTSGANVLTF

d_gene: TRBD2
abundance: .
j_gene: TRBJ2-3
v_gene: TRBV9
CDR3nt: TGTGCCAGCAGCGTCCGGATGGGGGCTAGCGGGGGGGAAGATACGCAGTATTTT
CDR3aa: CASSVRMGASGGEDTQYF

d_gene: .
abundance: few
j_gene: TRBJ2-5
v_gene: TRBV12-3/TRBV12-4
CDR3nt: TGTGCCAGCAGTCAACCGCGGCAGGGTAGTTTTGAGACCCAGTACTTC
CDR3aa: CASSQPRQGSFETQYF

d_gene: TRBD1
abundance: few
j_gene: TRBJ2-7
v_gene: TRBV20-1
CDR3nt: TGCAGTGCTCGGAGGTCCCGGACAGGGAACGAGCAGTACTTC
CDR3aa: CSARRSRTGNEQYF

d_gene: .
abundance: many
j_gene: TRBJ1-1
v_gene: TRBV7-9
CDR3nt: TGTGCCAGCAGCCAAGGGGTGAACACTGAAGCTTTCTTT
CDR3aa: CASSQGVNTEAFF

d_gene: .
abundance: .
j_gene: TRBJ2-2
v_gene: TRBV20-1
CDR3nt: TGCAGTGCCCTTAGCTGGGGTCTAGACACCGGGGAGCTGTTTTTT
CDR3aa: CSALSWGLDTGELFF

d_gene: .
abundance: many
j_gene: TRBJ2-1
v_gene: TRBV5-1
CDR3nt: TGCGCCAGCAGCTTGCGACAGCCAGTTAATGAGCAGTTCTTC
CDR3aa: CASSLRQPVNEQFF

d_gene: .
abundance: few
j_gene: TRBJ1-2
v_gene: TRBV5-1
CDR3nt: TGCGCCAGCAGCTTGGCCGGTGTGAATGGCTACACCTTC
CDR3aa: CASSLAGVNGYTF

d_gene: .
abundance: .
j_gene: TRBJ1-5
v_gene: TRBV3-1
CDR3nt: TGTGCCAGCAGCCATCGAACAGGAGTCAGCAATCAGCCCCAGCATTTT
CDR3aa: CASSHRTGVSNQPQHF

d_gene: .
abundance: .
j_gene: TRBJ2-7
v_gene: TRBV29-1
CDR3nt: TGCAGCGTTGAAGATGAGGAACCCTACGAGCAGTACTTC
CDR3aa: CSVEDEEPYEQYF

d_gene: .
abundance: .
j_gene: TRBJ1-4
v_gene: TRBV4-2
CDR3nt: TGTGCCAGCAGCCAAGATCTCGCGGCAGGCTCTGAAAAACTGTTTTTT
CDR3aa: CASSQDLAAGSEKLFF